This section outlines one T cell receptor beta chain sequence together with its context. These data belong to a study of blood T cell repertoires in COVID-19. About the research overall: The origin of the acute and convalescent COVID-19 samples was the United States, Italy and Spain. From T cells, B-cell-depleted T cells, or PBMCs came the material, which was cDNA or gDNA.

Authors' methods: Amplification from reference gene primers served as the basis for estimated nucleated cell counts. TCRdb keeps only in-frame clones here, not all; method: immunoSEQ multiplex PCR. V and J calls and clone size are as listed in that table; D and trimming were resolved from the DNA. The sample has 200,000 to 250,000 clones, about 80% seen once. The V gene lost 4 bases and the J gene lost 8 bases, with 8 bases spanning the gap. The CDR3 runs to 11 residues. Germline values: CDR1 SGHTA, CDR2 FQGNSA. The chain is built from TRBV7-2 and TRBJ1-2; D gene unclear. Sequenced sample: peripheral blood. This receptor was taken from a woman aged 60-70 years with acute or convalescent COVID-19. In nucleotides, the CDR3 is TGTGCCAGCAGCTCGTTCCAGGGCTACACCTTC. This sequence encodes CASSSFQGYTF.